This is a list of T cell receptor beta chains from one sample in a study of blood T cell repertoires in COVID-19. Here immunoSEQ multiplex PCR was the method, and the copy in TCRdb shows in-frame clones only, minus some. The table lists fewer than 250,000 clones, around 81% of them singletons. Material for sequencing was peripheral blood. All receptors come from a woman aged 55-69 years with active or convalescent COVID-19. Both conserved end residues are part of each CDR3. The D gene is left open where the match is weak. Where a row states a size, it is once, few, many or the class of an expanded clone; other rows omit it.

clone_size	d_call	j_call	v_call	cdr3_length	cdr3_aa	cdr3_nt
.	.	TRBJ2-7	TRBV18	13	CASSPEQDYEQYF	TGTGCCAGCTCACCGGAACAGGACTACGAGCAGTACTTC
.	.	TRBJ2-2	TRBV21-1	15	CASSRAETNTGELFF	TGTGCCAGCTCACGAGCGGAGACGAACACCGGGGAGCTGTTTTTT
.	.	TRBJ2-1	TRBV27	15	CASSDRPNPYNEQFF	TGTGCCAGCAGCGACAGGCCGAACCCCTACAATGAGCAGTTCTTC
once	TRBD1	TRBJ2-5	TRBV10-1	14	CASSETDRGETQYF	TGCGCCAGCAGTGAGACTGACAGGGGAGAGACCCAGTACTTC
.	.	TRBJ1-6	TRBV5-1	16	CASSLVWGRGSSPLHF	TGCGCCAGCAGCTTGGTATGGGGCAGGGGATCATCACCCCTCCACTTT
.	.	TRBJ1-5	TRBV4-1	14	CASSQDFEAQPQHF	TGCGCCAGCAGCCAAGATTTTGAGGCTCAGCCCCAGCATTTT
many	.	TRBJ1-5	TRBV28	15	CASRWDTDSNQPQHF	TGTGCCAGCAGGTGGGACACCGATAGCAATCAGCCCCAGCATTTT
few	.	TRBJ1-4	TRBV6-1	13	CASSDGTNEKLFF	TGTGCCAGCAGTGACGGGACTAATGAAAAACTGTTTTTT
.	TRBD1	TRBJ1-2	TRBV14	15	CASSQGGQDYYGYTF	TGTGCCAGCAGCCAGGGAGGACAGGACTACTATGGCTACACCTTC
.	.	TRBJ1-2	TRBV7-2	15	CASSAFVASHYGYTF	TGTGCCAGCAGCGCTTTTGTGGCATCACACTATGGCTACACCTTC
.	TRBD2	TRBJ2-5	TRBV4-2	16	CASSQGRLAGEETQYF	TGTGCCAGCAGCCAAGGAAGACTAGCGGGGGAAGAGACCCAGTACTTC
.	.	TRBJ1-1	TRBV12-3/TRBV12-4	13	CASSPTRGTEAFF	TGTGCCAGCAGCCCAACTAGGGGGACTGAAGCTTTCTTT
.	.	TRBJ2-5	TRBV11-2	16	CASSYPGLGGQETQYF	TGTGCCAGCAGCTACCCGGGATTAGGGGGACAAGAGACCCAGTACTTC
few	TRBD1	TRBJ1-6	TRBV2	16	CASSFGQGSSNSPLHF	TGTGCCAGCAGCTTTGGACAGGGGTCTTCTAATTCACCCCTCCACTTT
.	TRBD1	TRBJ1-1	TRBV5-4	15	CASDSGGRMNTEAFF	TGTGCCAGCGATTCAGGGGGTCGGATGAACACTGAAGCTTTCTTT
.	.	TRBJ1-2	TRBV10-3	14	CAISELQSNYGYTF	TGTGCCATCAGTGAGCTACAGAGTAACTATGGCTACACCTTC
.	.	TRBJ1-5	TRBV6-6	13	CASSPGIYQPQHF	TGTGCCAGCAGCCCCGGGATCTATCAGCCCCAGCATTTT
.	TRBD1	TRBJ1-2	TRBV15	17	CATSSGSWTGAPEGYTF	TGTGCCACCAGCAGCGGCTCCTGGACAGGGGCTCCCGAGGGCTACACCTTC
.	TRBD1	TRBJ2-3	TRBV7-2	14	CASRQGISTDTQYF	TGTGCCAGCAGACAGGGGATCTCCACAGATACGCAGTATTTT
.	.	TRBJ1-1	TRBV25-1	15	CASSEFHRRYTEAFF	TGTGCCAGCAGTGAATTCCACAGAAGGTACACTGAAGCTTTCTTT
.	.	TRBJ2-7	TRBV27	15	CASSHDRYEAYEQYF	TGTGCCAGCAGTCATGACAGGTATGAGGCCTACGAGCAGTACTTC
.	TRBD2	TRBJ2-7	TRBV7-8	15	CASSLDSGSEDEQYF	TGTGCCAGCAGCTTAGATAGCGGGAGTGAGGACGAGCAGTACTTC
.	.	TRBJ1-1	TRBV6-5	13	CASSYQGDTEAFF	TGTGCCAGCAGTTATCAGGGTGACACTGAAGCTTTCTTT
.	.	TRBJ1-6	TRBV27	15	CASRFDDRENSPLHF	TGTGCCAGCAGGTTCGACGACAGAGAAAATTCACCCCTCCACTTT
.	.	TRBJ2-1	TRBV3-1/TRBV3-2	15	CASSQSSGSYNEQFF	TGTGCCAGCAGCCAATCCTCGGGAAGCTACAATGAGCAGTTCTTC
.	.	TRBJ1-2	TRBV3-1/TRBV3-2	16	CASSLGLPSTNYGYTF	TGTGCCAGCAGCCTTGGACTGCCGAGTACTAACTATGGCTACACCTTC
.	.	TRBJ1-1	TRBV29-1	11	CSVGEETEAFF	TGCAGCGTCGGGGAAGAGACTGAAGCTTTCTTT
.	.	TRBJ1-5	TRBV30	16	CAWSPSGFLGNQPQHF	TGTGCCTGGAGTCCCTCAGGGTTTTTAGGCAATCAGCCCCAGCATTTT
.	.	TRBJ1-2	TRBV5-6	14	CASSLVQDSYGYTF	TGTGCCAGCAGCTTGGTTCAGGACAGCTATGGCTACACCTTC
.	.	TRBJ2-3	TRBV9	15	CASSVRQAGADTQYF	TGTGCCAGCAGCGTTAGACAGGCGGGGGCAGATACGCAGTATTTT
.	.	TRBJ1-6	TRBV5-1	16	CASSLEVGSSGSPLHF	TGCGCCAGCAGCTTGGAGGTGGGGAGCAGCGGATCACCCCTCCACTTT
.	.	TRBJ2-1	TRBV18	14	CASSEGGSYNEQFF	TGTGCCAGCTCGGAGGGAGGCTCCTACAATGAGCAGTTCTTC
.	.	TRBJ1-2	TRBV6-6	14	CASRHAEGGYGYTF	TGTGCCAGCAGACATGCTGAAGGGGGCTATGGCTACACCTTC
once	TRBD1	TRBJ2-7	TRBV6-2/TRBV6-3	15	CASSSAPTGDYEQYF	TGTGCCAGCAGTTCGGCGCCTACAGGGGACTACGAGCAGTACTTC
.	TRBD2	TRBJ2-3	TRBV25-1	15	CASKATSGGTDTQYF	TGTGCCAGCAAGGCCACTAGCGGGGGGACAGATACGCAGTATTTT
.	.	TRBJ2-5	TRBV10-3	13	CAISVGAGETQYF	TGTGCCATCAGTGTTGGGGCTGGGGAGACCCAGTACTTC
.	.	TRBJ2-2	TRBV7-5	16	CARSSGQGKVTGELFF	TGTGCCAGAAGCTCTGGACAGGGAAAAGTAACCGGGGAGCTGTTTTTT
.	TRBD1	TRBJ1-6	TRBV5-1	13	CASSLVGQGVLHF	TGCGCCAGCAGCTTGGTGGGCCAGGGGGTCCTCCACTTT
.	.	TRBJ1-4	TRBV2	14	CASRENRVTEKLFF	TGTGCCAGCAGAGAAAACAGGGTCACTGAAAAACTGTTTTTT
.	.	TRBJ2-1	TRBV5-1	14	CASSLGNMENEQFF	TGCGCCAGCAGCTTGGGTAATATGGAGAATGAGCAGTTCTTC
.	.	TRBJ1-5	TRBV19	14	CASTPTISGQPQHF	TGTGCCAGTACCCCTACCATCTCCGGTCAGCCCCAGCATTTT
.	TRBD1	TRBJ2-7	TRBV24-1	16	CATSDSPPDRLGEQYF	TGTGCCACCAGTGATTCCCCCCCGGACAGGCTTGGCGAGCAGTACTTC
.	.	TRBJ1-4	TRBV15	15	CATSKGRGTNEKLFF	TGTGCCACCAGCAAGGGGAGGGGGACTAATGAAAAACTGTTTTTT
.	.	TRBJ1-3	TRBV5-4	15	CASSLEAGSGNTIYF	TGTGCCAGCAGCTTGGAAGCAGGGTCTGGAAACACCATATATTTT
.	TRBD2	TRBJ2-1	TRBV29-1	13	CSVVLAGENEQFF	TGCAGCGTTGTGCTAGCGGGAGAGAATGAGCAGTTCTTC
.	.	TRBJ2-1	TRBV6-5	13	CASSYRTQLKQFF	TGTGCCAGCAGTTACCGGACTCAACTTAAGCAGTTCTTC
.	TRBD1	TRBJ1-3	TRBV25-1	15	CASGRDRASGNTIYF	TGTGCCAGCGGACGGGACAGGGCCTCTGGAAACACCATATATTTT
once	TRBD1	TRBJ2-1	TRBV9	15	CASSTGQGYDNEQFF	TGTGCCAGCAGCACGGGACAGGGTTACGACAATGAGCAGTTCTTC
.	TRBD1	TRBJ1-2	TRBV10-3	15	CAISRDGDRGYGYTF	TGTGCCATCTCCAGAGATGGGGACAGAGGTTATGGCTACACCTTC
few	.	TRBJ1-2	TRBV7-2	12	CASSLGRVGYTF	TGTGCCAGCAGCTTAGGCAGGGTCGGCTACACCTTC
.	TRBD1	TRBJ1-4	TRBV6-2/TRBV6-3	12	CASSRTGEKLFF	TGTGCCAGCAGTCGGACAGGCGAAAAACTGTTTTTT
.	.	TRBJ1-1	TRBV5-6	16	CASSLIWTVQNTEAFF	TGTGCCAGCAGCCTTATTTGGACAGTCCAGAACACTGAAGCTTTCTTT
.	TRBD2	TRBJ2-5	TRBV29-1	15	CSVEGLAGVQETQYF	TGCAGCGTTGAGGGACTAGCGGGGGTACAAGAGACCCAGTACTTC
.	.	TRBJ2-1	TRBV24-1	14	CAIGLDQDYNEQFF	TGTGCCATCGGACTCGACCAGGACTACAATGAGCAGTTCTTC